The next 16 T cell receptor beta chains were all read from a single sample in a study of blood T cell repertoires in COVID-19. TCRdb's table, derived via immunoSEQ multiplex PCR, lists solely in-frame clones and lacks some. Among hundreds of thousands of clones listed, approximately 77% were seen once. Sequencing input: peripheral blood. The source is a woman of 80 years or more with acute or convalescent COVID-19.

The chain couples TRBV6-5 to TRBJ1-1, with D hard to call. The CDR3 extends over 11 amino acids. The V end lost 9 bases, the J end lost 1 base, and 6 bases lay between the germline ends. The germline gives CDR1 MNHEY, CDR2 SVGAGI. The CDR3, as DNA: TGTGCCAGTCACAAGAACACTGAAGCTTTCTTT. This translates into CASHKNTEAFF.

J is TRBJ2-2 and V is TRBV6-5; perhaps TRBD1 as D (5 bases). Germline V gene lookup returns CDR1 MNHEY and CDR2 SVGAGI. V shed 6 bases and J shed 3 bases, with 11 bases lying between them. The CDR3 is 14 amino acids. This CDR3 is CASRAGPHTGELFF. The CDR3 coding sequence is TGTGCCAGCAGGGCAGGGCCGCACACCGGGGAGCTGTTTTTT.

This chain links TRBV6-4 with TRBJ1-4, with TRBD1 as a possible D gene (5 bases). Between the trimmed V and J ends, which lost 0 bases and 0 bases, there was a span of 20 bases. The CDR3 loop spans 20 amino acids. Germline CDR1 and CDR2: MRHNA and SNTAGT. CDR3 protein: CASSDSIRAGRESTNEKLFF. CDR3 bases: TGTGCCAGCAGTGACTCGATACGGGCAGGGAGGGAGTCAACTAATGAAAAACTGTTTTTT.

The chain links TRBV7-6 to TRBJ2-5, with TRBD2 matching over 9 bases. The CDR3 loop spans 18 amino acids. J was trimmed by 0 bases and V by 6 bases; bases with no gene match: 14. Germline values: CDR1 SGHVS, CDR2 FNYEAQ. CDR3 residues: CASSPRSGGKTYQETQYF. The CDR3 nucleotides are TGTGCCAGCAGTCCCCGGAGCGGGGGGAAAACCTACCAAGAGACCCAGTACTTC.

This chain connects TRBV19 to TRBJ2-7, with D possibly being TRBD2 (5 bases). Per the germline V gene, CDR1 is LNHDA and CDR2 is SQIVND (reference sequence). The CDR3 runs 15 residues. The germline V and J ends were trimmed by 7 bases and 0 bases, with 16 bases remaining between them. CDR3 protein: CASNQGLSSSYEQYF. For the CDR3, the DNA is TGTGCCAGTAACCAAGGACTCTCGAGCTCCTACGAGCAGTACTTC.

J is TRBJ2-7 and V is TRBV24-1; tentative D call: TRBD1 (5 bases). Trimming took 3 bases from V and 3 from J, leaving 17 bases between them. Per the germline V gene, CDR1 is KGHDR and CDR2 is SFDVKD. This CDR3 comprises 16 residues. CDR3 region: CATSDSAGQTIYEQYF. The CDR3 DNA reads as TGTGCCACCAGTGATAGCGCCGGACAAACCATCTACGAGCAGTACTTC.

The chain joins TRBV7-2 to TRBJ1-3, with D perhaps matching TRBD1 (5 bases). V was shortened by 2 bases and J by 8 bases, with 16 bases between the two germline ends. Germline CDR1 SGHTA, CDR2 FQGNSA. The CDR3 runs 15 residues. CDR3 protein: CASSLQVHAGDTIYF. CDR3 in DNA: TGTGCCAGCAGCTTACAGGTCCACGCGGGGGACACCATATATTTT.

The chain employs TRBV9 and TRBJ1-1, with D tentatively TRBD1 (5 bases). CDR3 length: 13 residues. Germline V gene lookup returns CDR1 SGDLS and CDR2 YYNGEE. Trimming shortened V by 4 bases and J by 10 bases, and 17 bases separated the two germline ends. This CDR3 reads CASSPRGGWVAFF. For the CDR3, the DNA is TGTGCCAGCAGCCCCCGGGGGGGATGGGTAGCTTTCTTT.

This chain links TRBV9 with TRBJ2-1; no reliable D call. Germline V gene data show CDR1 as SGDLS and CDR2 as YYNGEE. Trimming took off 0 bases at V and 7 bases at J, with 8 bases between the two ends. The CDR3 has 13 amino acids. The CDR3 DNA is TGTGCCAGCAGCGTAGACTTGACAAATGAGCAGTTCTTC. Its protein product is CASSVDLTNEQFF.

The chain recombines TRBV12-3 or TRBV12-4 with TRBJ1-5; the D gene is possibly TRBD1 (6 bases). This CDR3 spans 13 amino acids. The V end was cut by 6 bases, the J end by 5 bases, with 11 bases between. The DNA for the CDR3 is TGTGCCAGCAGGAGGGGGTGGGATCAGCCCCAGCATTTT. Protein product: CASRRGWDQPQHF.

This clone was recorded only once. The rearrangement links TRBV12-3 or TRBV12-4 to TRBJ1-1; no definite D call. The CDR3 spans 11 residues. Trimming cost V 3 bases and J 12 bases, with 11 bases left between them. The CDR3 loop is CASSFRDLTFF. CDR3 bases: TGTGCCAGCAGTTTCCGAGACTTGACTTTCTTT.

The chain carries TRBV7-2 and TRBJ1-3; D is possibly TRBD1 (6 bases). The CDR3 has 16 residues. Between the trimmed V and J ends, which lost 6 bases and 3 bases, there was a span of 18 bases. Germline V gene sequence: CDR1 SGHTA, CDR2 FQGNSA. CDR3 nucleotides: TGTGCCAGCAGGTTTACCCCCACAGGGAGTGGAAACACCATATATTTT. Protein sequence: CASRFTPTGSGNTIYF. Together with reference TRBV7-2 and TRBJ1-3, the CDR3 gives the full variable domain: GAGVSQSPSNKVTEKGKDVELRCDPISGHTALYWYRQSLGQGLEFLIYFQGNSAPDKSGLPSDRFSAERTGGSVSTLTIQRTQQEDSAVYLCASRFTPTGSGNTIYFGEGSWLTVV.

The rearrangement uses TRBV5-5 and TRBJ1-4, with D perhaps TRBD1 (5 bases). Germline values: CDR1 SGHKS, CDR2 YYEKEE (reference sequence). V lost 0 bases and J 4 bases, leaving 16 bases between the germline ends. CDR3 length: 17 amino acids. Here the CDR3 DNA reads TGTGCCAGCAGCTTGGCCTCGGGGGGAGGTGGTAATGAAAAACTGTTTTTT. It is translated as CASSLASGGGGNEKLFF.

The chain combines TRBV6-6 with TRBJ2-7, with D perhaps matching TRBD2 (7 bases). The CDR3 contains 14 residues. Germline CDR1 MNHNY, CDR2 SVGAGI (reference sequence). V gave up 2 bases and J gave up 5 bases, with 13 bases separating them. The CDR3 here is CASSYNGGGDEQYF. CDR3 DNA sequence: TGTGCCAGCAGTTACAATGGGGGGGGCGACGAGCAGTACTTC.

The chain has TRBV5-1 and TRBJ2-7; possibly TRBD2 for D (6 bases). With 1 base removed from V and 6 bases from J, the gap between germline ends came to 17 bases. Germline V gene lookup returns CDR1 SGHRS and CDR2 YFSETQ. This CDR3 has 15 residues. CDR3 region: CASSLTVGEAGEQYF. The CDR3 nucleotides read TGCGCCAGCAGCTTGACTGTAGGGGAGGCGGGCGAGCAGTACTTC.

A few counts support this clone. CDR3 bases: TGTGCCAGCAGCCTGGGACAGGGGGCCTTTGAGCAGTACTTC. It translates to CASSLGQGAFEQYF. This chain links TRBV11-3 with TRBJ2-7; 12 bases agree with TRBD1. Germline lookup yields CDR1 SGHNT and CDR2 YENEEA. This CDR3 is 14 amino acids long. V trimming: 5 bases; J trimming: 7 bases; junction bases outside the gene matches: 6.